The 3 T cell receptor beta chains reported below all come from one sample, sequenced in a study. Here immunoSEQ multiplex PCR was the method, and the copy in TCRdb shows in-frame clones only, minus some. The sample lists roughly 68,000 clones, 90% to 95% seen once, with approximately 4.4% in the top ten. The sequenced material came from PBMCs. These receptors all stem from a man aged 40-50 years with rheumatoid arthritis.

The chain couples TRBV5-1 to TRBJ1-2; no reliable D call. This CDR3 spans 14 amino acids. Germline values: CDR1 SGHRS, CDR2 YFSETQ. V was trimmed by 2 bases and J by 2 bases, leaving 10 bases between them. The CDR3 nucleotides are TGCGCCAGCAGCTTTGGGGATTCAAACTATGGCTACACCTTC. As protein: CASSFGDSNYGYTF.

The V and J genes are TRBV9 and TRBJ1-1, with a weak D call TRBD1 (6 bases). CDR1 SGDLS and CDR2 YYNGEE come from the germline V gene. The CDR3 length is 15 residues. V lost 0 bases and J lost 3, with 12 bases in between. The CDR3 DNA sequence: TGTGCCAGCAGCGTAGATTCTCAGGGGCACACTGAAGCTTTCTTT. As protein: CASSVDSQGHTEAFF.

The CDR3 is CASSPRSGGGNSPLHF. CDR3 coding DNA: TGTGCCAGCAGTCCGAGGAGCGGGGGGGGTAATTCACCCCTCCACTTT. The rearrangement uses TRBV27 and TRBJ1-6; weak D call: TRBD1 (5 bases). Trimming pared 5 bases from V and 6 bases from J, leaving 17 bases between. The CDR3 has 16 amino acids. Germline assignment: CDR1 MNHEY and CDR2 SMNVEV (reference sequence).